Included here is one T cell receptor (beta chain) sequence, with context. Its cognate antigen is unknown. The CDR3 consists of 15 residues. Trimming stripped 1 base from V and 0 bases from J, with 4 bases between. The germline V gene has CDR1 SEHNR and CDR2 FQNEAQ (reference sequence). The data belong to a study of T cell responses to AZD1222 COVID-19 vaccine. Study summary: Second-dose timings of about 4 or about 12 weeks were pooled.

TCRdb keeps only in-frame clones here, not all; method: immunoSEQ multiplex PCR. The table records 100,000 or so clones, 70% to 90% of them present only once. Findings and limits, study-wide: Following two doses of AZD1222, Spike-specific TCR breadth and depth rose. Mostly white British, mostly female donors; authors suggested clonal diversity may be underestimated.

The source material was peripheral blood, sampled on day 0 of AZD1222 vaccination. V and J are TRBV7-9 and TRBJ2-6, with D unresolved. This sequence was found in an adult in good health. CDR3 region: CASSLEGSGANVLTF. The CDR3 DNA sequence: TGTGCCAGCAGCTTAGAGGGCTCTGGGGCCAACGTCCTGACTTTC.